The subject of this entry is one T cell receptor beta chain. Its antigen is undetermined. Amplified TCR beta CDR3 regions came from RNA transcripts. The HTBI primer set served for first-round RT-PCR of the TCR CDR3. TCRdb called the multiplex PCR reads again in MiXCR, with one record for every CDR3 protein. The sample contains over 400,000 distinct CDR3 sequences, roughly 23% of which appear only once. These data originate in a study of T cells in Graves' hyperthyroidism and ophthalmopathy. V shed 3 bases and J 4 bases; nucleotides not matched to a gene: 8. This CDR3 is 17 amino acids long. CDR1 and CDR2 (germline): MRHNA, SNTAGT. Orbital computed tomography, thyroid ultrasound, serum thyroxine and TRAb, and clinical symptoms together informed the diagnoses. Notes on the study in general: Blood held most thyroid clonotypes expanded above 0.001 frequency. Through a model of 13 V-J features, ophthalmopathy was separated from stable hyperthyroidism.

This sequence originates from a woman in her 70s with Graves' ophthalmopathy. Input material: blood. The chain couples TRBV6-4 to TRBJ2-5; 13 positions agree with TRBD2. The DNA for the CDR3 is TGTGCCAGCAGTGATATGAAGGGACTAGCGGGATCAGAGACCCAGTACTTC. Translation gives CASSDMKGLAGSETQYF.